The following is a T cell receptor (beta chain) sequence with its context. Germline V lookup: CDR1 ENHRY, CDR2 SYGVKD. This CDR3 has 14 amino acids. Trimming pared 7 bases from V and 5 bases from J, leaving 12 bases between. The authors loaded about 0.2 ug DNA, 25,000 to 30,000 T cell genomes, into sorted-subset replicate PCRs. The protocol was immunoSEQ multiplex PCR, while the TCRdb copy is restricted to in-frame clones and leaves out a portion. This table holds roughly 2 million clones, over 85% found once. The entry originates in a study of shared clonotypes between healthy human individuals. In the study overall: Three plates each covered CD4 naive and memory; CD8 naive two, CD8 memory one.

There were no recent acute infections or vaccinations among the donors, who were healthy HIV-negative adults. From CD4+ cells came CD45RA+ naive and CD45RA-negative memory subsets. What was sequenced was naive CD4+ T cells sorted from blood. This sample's subset: CD45RA+ positively selected. The receptor comes from a man aged 18 to 30 in good health. This chain uses TRBV10-3 with TRBJ1-6; no clear D gene. In DNA form, the CDR3 reads TGTGCCATCACTTCAGATGACAATAATTCACCCCTCCACTTT. It specifies CAITSDDNNSPLHF.